These 25 T cell receptor beta chains share one sample of origin, sequenced in a study of molecular identifiers for immune sequencing clone quantification. TCRdb itself ran the PCR reads through MiXCR, one entry per CDR3 protein. The table has 85,000 to 90,000 distinct CDR3 sequences, roughly 19% seen once. Sequenced input: naive CD8+ T cells from blood, with Jurkat cell RNA spiked in. Subset specified: FACS-sorted CD8+CD4-CCR7+CD45RA+ naive T cells. The receptors shown here come from a human donor in good health. Some libraries in this study had Jurkat cell RNA spiked in.

This clonotype was seen ten or more times. This rearrangement joins TRBV6-5 to TRBJ2-1; 7 bases are shared with TRBD1. Germline V CDR1 and CDR2: MNHEY, SVGAGI. V shed 4 bases and J 7 bases; nucleotides not matched to a gene: 7. The CDR3 loop spans 14 amino acids. The CDR3 region is CASSSQGTANEQFF. Here the CDR3 DNA reads TGTGCCAGCAGTTCACAGGGGACGGCGAATGAGCAGTTCTTC.

The chain joins TRBV20-1 to TRBJ1-1; D call uncertain. CDR1 DFQATT and CDR2 SNEGSKA come from the germline V gene (reference sequence). The CDR3 contains 11 residues. The CDR3 protein is CSAVAGTEAFF. CDR3 nucleotides: TGCAGCGCCGTGGCCGGGACTGAAGCTTTCTTT.

The sample holds many counts of this clonotype. The chain has TRBV4-1 and TRBJ1-3, with a possible D match to TRBD1 (6 bases). The CDR3 sequence is 14 residues long. Germline loops: CDR1 MGHRA, CDR2 YSYEKL. Trimming took 1 base from V and 3 from J, leaving 7 bases between them. Written as DNA, the CDR3 is TGCGCCAGCAGCCAAGGACAGGTTGGAAACACCATATATTTT. This translates into CASSQGQVGNTIYF.

At least ten counts were recorded for this clonotype. The V gene is TRBV27, the J gene TRBJ2-5, with TRBD1 as a possible D gene (5 bases). The germline CDR1 and CDR2 sequences are MNHEY and SMNVEV (reference sequence). The CDR3 extends over 17 amino acids. With 3 bases removed from V and 0 bases from J, the gap between germline ends came to 17 bases. The CDR3: CASSLDKPRGYQETQYF. CDR3 nucleotides: TGTGCCAGCAGTTTGGACAAACCTAGGGGTTACCAAGAGACCCAGTACTTC.

This clonotype was seen at least ten times. This rearrangement joins TRBV28 to TRBJ2-4; D is possibly TRBD1 (6 bases). The CDR3 is 19 residues long. Per germline, CDR1 MDHEN and CDR2 SYDVKM. Trimming left V 1 base short and J 0 bases short, with 19 bases between. CDR3 nucleotides: TGTGCCAGCAGTTTATCAGGGGCACTACCACTCGTAGCCAAAAACATTCAGTACTTC. Translated: CASSLSGALPLVAKNIQYF.

The chain joins TRBV5-1 to TRBJ2-7; D ambiguous. The CDR3 extends over 13 amino acids. V was pared by 3 bases and J by 4 bases, with 11 bases between. Germline CDR1 and CDR2: SGHRS and YFSETQ. The CDR3 sequence: CASSWGNLYEQYF. CDR3 DNA sequence: TGCGCCAGCAGCTGGGGAAACTTGTACGAGCAGTACTTC.

This clonotype occurred many times. The V and J genes are TRBV5-6 and TRBJ2-6; D not certain. Trimming removed 1 base at V and 1 base at J, with 6 bases between. CDR3 size: 15 residues. The germline V gene encodes CDR1 SGHDT and CDR2 YYEEEE. The CDR3 DNA reads as TGTGCCAGCAGCTTGTGGGGTTCTGGGGCCAACGTCCTGACTTTC. This codes for CASSLWGSGANVLTF.

This clonotype was seen more than once but under ten times. This could be a read error, since a much larger clone is one nucleotide away. The CDR3 does not close with the conserved phenylalanine or tryptophan, likely indicating a read error. The CDR3 nucleotides read TGTGCCAGCCATGGGGTTGGGACTGAAGCTTTCCTT. This sequence encodes CASHGVGTEAFL. J is TRBJ1-1 and V is TRBV6-5; D gene ambiguous. Trimming took 8 bases from V and 5 from J, leaving 12 bases between them. The V gene's germline CDR1 is MNHEY and CDR2 SVGAGI. The CDR3 totals 12 residues.

A note on this clonotype: This sequence may be a read error, since a much larger clone differs from it by one base. This chain uses TRBV11-2 with TRBJ1-5, with D tentatively TRBD1 (5 bases). The germline V and J ends were trimmed by 8 bases and 7 bases, with 12 bases remaining between them. This CDR3 has 12 residues. Germline assignment: CDR1 SGHAT and CDR2 FQNNGV. CDR3 region: CASGSWGQPQHF. The CDR3 nucleotides read TGTGCCAGCGGTTCCTGGGGGCAGCCCCAGCATTTT.

This clonotype was found many times. The genes are TRBV4-1 and TRBJ2-1; 9 nucleotides agree with TRBD2. This CDR3 region has 16 residues. Germline V gene lookup returns CDR1 MGHRA and CDR2 YSYEKL. V shed 3 bases and J 0 bases; nucleotides not matched to a gene: 3. The CDR3 sequence is CASSQIAGDSYNEQFF. DNA of the CDR3: TGCGCCAGCAGCCAGATAGCGGGGGACTCCTACAATGAGCAGTTCTTC.

This clonotype was detected many times. Likely a read error: the CDR3 ends without its conserved phenylalanine or tryptophan. This sequence joins TRBV5-1 and TRBJ2-3; 9 bases fit TRBD2. The V segment lost 4 bases and the J segment 0 bases; nucleotides outside the gene matches: 6. Germline CDR1 reads SGHRS; CDR2 reads YFSETQ. This CDR3 has 16 amino acids. CDR3 in DNA: TGCGCCAGCAGCGAGGCGACTAGCGGAAGCACAGATACGCAGTATCTT. It yields the protein CASSEATSGSTDTQYL.

Of note for this clonotype: A much larger clone sits a single nucleotide away, making a read error possible. Because the CDR3 is missing its conserved closing phenylalanine or tryptophan, this is likely a read error. The chain links TRBV20-1 to TRBJ1-1; D remains unclear. Trimming took off 0 bases at V and 1 base at J, with 12 bases between the two ends. The CDR3 has 15 residues. From germline, CDR1 is DFQATT and CDR2 SNEGSKA (reference sequence). The CDR3 DNA reads as TGCAGTGCTAGAGATTACGGCAGGTCGAACACTGAAGCTTTCCTT. Its translation is CSARDYGRSNTEAFL.

This chain joins TRBV20-1 and TRBJ2-1; D might be TRBD2 (5 bases). Trimming left V 4 bases short and J 0 bases short, with 10 bases between. Germline CDR1 is DFQATT and CDR2 is SNEGSKA (reference sequence). The CDR3 has 14 residues. Here the CDR3 DNA reads TGCAGTGCTAACGGTGGGAGCTCCTACAATGAGCAGTTCTTC. It yields the protein CSANGGSSYNEQFF.

As regards this clonotype: Given a much more abundant clone one base away, this may be a read error. The gene calls are TRBV6-2 or TRBV6-3 and TRBJ2-7, with D perhaps matching TRBD1 (6 bases). The CDR3 contains 13 residues. Germline V gene sequence: CDR1 MNHEY, CDR2 SVGEGT. CDR3 coding DNA: TGTGCCGGCAGTTGGACAGACGCCTACGAGCAGTACTTC. Translation: CAGSWTDAYEQYF.

This clonotype was seen ten or more times. The chain joins TRBV2 to TRBJ2-3; 10 nucleotides align to TRBD2. J gave up 0 bases and V 5 bases, and 5 bases lay outside the gene matches. Germline CDR1 and CDR2: SNHLY and FYNNEI. CDR3 size: 16 residues. The CDR3 here is CASSLLAGTSTDTQYF. The CDR3 DNA reads TGTGCCAGCAGTTTACTAGCGGGAACTAGCACAGATACGCAGTATTTT.

This clonotype has at least ten counts. The J gene is TRBJ2-1, the V gene TRBV27; 9 nucleotides agree with TRBD2. CDR1 is MNHEY and CDR2 is SMNVEV in the germline V gene (reference sequence). This CDR3 contains 16 residues. V shed 6 bases, J shed 2 bases, and the junction held 8 bases outside the gene matches. The CDR3 loop is CASRSGLAETYNEQFF. CDR3 coding DNA: TGTGCCAGCAGATCGGGACTAGCCGAGACCTACAATGAGCAGTTCTTC.

This clonotype has at least ten counts. The V gene is TRBV7-2, the J gene TRBJ2-7, with D tentatively TRBD2 (5 bases). V dropped 5 bases and J dropped 2 bases, with 31 bases sitting between them. The germline V gene has CDR1 SGHTA and CDR2 FQGNSA. This CDR3 region has 20 residues. The CDR3 DNA reads TGTGCCAGCAGCCCGGGGTATGCGGCGACAACTAACTTAATGACCTACGAGCAGTACTTC. It is translated as CASSPGYAATTNLMTYEQYF. The variable domain in full, completed from reference TRBV7-2 and TRBJ2-7, reads GAGVSQSPSNKVTEKGKDVELRCDPISGHTALYWYRQSLGQGLEFLIYFQGNSAPDKSGLPSDRFSAERTGGSVSTLTIQRTQQEDSAVYLCASSPGYAATTNLMTYEQYFGPGTRLTVT.

In its sample, this clonotype was seen many times. This chain connects TRBV3-1 to TRBJ2-7; the match to TRBD2 covers 7 bases. The CDR3 is 15 residues long. Germline V lookup: CDR1 LGHDT, CDR2 YNNKEL (reference sequence). V trimming: 0 bases; J trimming: 4 bases; junction bases outside the gene matches: 6. The CDR3: CASSQDQRGGYEQYF. CDR3 nucleotides: TGTGCCAGCAGCCAAGATCAGCGGGGTGGTTACGAGCAGTACTTC.

This clonotype has ten or more counts. This chain uses TRBV25-1 with TRBJ1-1; possible D gene TRBD1, 5 bases. V shed 3 bases and J shed 1 base, with 9 bases lying between them. Germline lookup yields CDR1 MGHDK and CDR2 SYGVNS. The CDR3 contains 14 residues. CDR3 DNA sequence: TGTGCCAGCAGTGAGCAGGGTGCGAACACTGAAGCTTTCTTT. The encoded protein is CASSEQGANTEAFF. The full variable domain, in which reference TRBV25-1 and TRBJ1-1 provide the parts outside the CDR3, is EADIYQTPRYLVIGTGKKITLECSQTMGHDKMYWYQQDPGMELHLIHYSYGVNSTEKGDLSSESTVSRIRTEHFPLTLESARPSHTSQYLCASSEQGANTEAFFGQGTRLTVV.

This clonotype was seen ten or more times. The J gene is TRBJ2-7, the V gene TRBV9, with 7 bases fitting TRBD1. V gave up 3 bases and J gave up 3 bases; unmatched junction bases: 6. Germline values: CDR1 SGDLS, CDR2 YYNGEE. This CDR3 spans 14 amino acids. CDR3 coding DNA: TGTGCCAGCAGCGAACGGACAGGATTCTACGAGCAGTACTTC. The encoded protein is CASSERTGFYEQYF. Full variable domain (rest looked up from reference TRBV9 and TRBJ2-7): DSGVTQTPKHLITATGQRVTLRCSPRSGDLSVYWYQQSLDQGLQFLIQYYNGEERAKGNILERFSAQQFPDLHSELNLSSLELGDSALYFCASSERTGFYEQYFGPGTRLTVT.

This clonotype was detected ten times or more. The genes are TRBV6-1 and TRBJ2-7; a weak D match, TRBD2 (5 bases). Looked up from germline, CDR1 is MNHNS and CDR2 is SASEGT. The CDR3 is made up of 15 amino acids. V was shortened by 8 bases and J by 2 bases, with 19 bases between the two germline ends. This CDR3 reads CASSDWRPGPYEQYF. In DNA, the CDR3 is TGTGCCAGCTCGGACTGGAGGCCCGGCCCCTACGAGCAGTACTTC.

This clonotype was seen ten or more times. The chain combines TRBV12-3 or TRBV12-4 with TRBJ2-7; D is unclear. The CDR3 covers 11 residues. V lost 0 bases to trimming and J lost 6 bases, with 3 bases between them. CDR3 DNA: TGTGCCAGCAGTTTAGCCTTCGAGCAGTACTTC. It encodes CASSLAFEQYF.

This clonotype was counted many times. The chain recombines TRBV29-1 with TRBJ2-7; D might be TRBD2 (5 bases). CDR1 and CDR2 from the germline V gene are SQVTM and ANQGSEA. V lost 3 bases and J lost 4, with 7 bases in between. The CDR3 has 11 residues. DNA for the CDR3: TGCAGCGTTGAGGAGGTTTACGAGCAGTACTTC. This codes for CSVEEVYEQYF.

At least ten counts were recorded for this clonotype. The chain joins TRBV23-1 to TRBJ1-2; TRBD1 might be the D (5 bases). TRBV23-1 is flagged as an ORF with uncertain function. This CDR3 spans 15 amino acids. V shed 7 bases and J shed 10 bases, with 25 bases lying between them. CDR3 residues: CASKRLSGTSLVYTF. In DNA, the CDR3 is TGCGCCAGCAAAAGATTATCCGGGACGTCGCTTGTCTACACCTTC.

This clonotype came up many times. The J gene is TRBJ2-3, the V gene TRBV20-1, with D possibly TRBD2 on 5 matching bases. Per germline, CDR1 DFQATT and CDR2 SNEGSKA (reference sequence). The CDR3 is 14 amino acids. Trimming stripped 3 bases from V and 2 bases from J, with 12 bases between. The CDR3 region is CSARPGIHTDTQYF. The CDR3 DNA is TGCAGTGCTAGGCCCGGGATCCACACAGATACGCAGTATTTT.